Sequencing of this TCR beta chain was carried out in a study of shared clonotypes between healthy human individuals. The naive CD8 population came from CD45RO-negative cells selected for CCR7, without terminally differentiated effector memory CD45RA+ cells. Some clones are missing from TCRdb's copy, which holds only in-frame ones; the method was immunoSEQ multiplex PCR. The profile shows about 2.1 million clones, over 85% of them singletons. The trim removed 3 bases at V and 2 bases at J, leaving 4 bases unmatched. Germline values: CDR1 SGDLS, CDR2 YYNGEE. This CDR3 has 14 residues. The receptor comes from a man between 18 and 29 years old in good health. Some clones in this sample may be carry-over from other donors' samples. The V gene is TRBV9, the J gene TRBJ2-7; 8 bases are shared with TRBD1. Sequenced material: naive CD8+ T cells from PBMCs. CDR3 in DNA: TGTGCCAGCAGCGGCTCAGGGGGCCCCTACGAGCAGTACTTC. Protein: CASSGSGGPYEQYF.